This T cell receptor (beta chain) was recovered during a study of T-cell memory formation after mild COVID-19. TCRdb reanalysed the 5' RACE reads using MiXCR and keeps one entry per CDR3 protein. This sample has fewer than 250,000 distinct CDR3 sequences, with around 25% found just once. The CDR3 is 17 amino acids. This clonotype was seen just once. The chain links TRBV21-1 to TRBJ1-1; the tabulated D call, TRBD1, remains unverified against the DNA. TRBV21-1 is flagged as a pseudogene. The TCR comes from an adult woman who had mild COVID-19 (a few samples of this study predate the infection). Cell type and time point are not known. The sample consisted of PBMCs or a T cell subset sorted from them (not recorded which). The CDR3 DNA reads TGTGCCAGCAGCAAATTTCGTCGGGAAATGAGGAACACTGAAGCTTTCTTT. As protein: CASSKFRREMRNTEAFF.